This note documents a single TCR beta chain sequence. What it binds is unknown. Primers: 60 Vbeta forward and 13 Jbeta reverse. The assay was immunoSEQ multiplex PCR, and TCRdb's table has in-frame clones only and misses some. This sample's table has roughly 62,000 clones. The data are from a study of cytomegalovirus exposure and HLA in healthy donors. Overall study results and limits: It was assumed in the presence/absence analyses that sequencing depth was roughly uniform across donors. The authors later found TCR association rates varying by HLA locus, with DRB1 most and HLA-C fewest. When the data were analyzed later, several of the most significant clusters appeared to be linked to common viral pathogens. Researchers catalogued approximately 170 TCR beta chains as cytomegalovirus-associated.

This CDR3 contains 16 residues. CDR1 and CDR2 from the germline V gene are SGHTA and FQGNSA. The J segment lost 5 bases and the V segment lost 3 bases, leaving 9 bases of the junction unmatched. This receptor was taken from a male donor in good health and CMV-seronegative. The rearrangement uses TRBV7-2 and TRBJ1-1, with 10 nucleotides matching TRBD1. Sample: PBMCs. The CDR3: CASSFLTGGQRTEAFF. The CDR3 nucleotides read TGTGCCAGCAGCTTTTTGACAGGGGGCCAAAGAACTGAAGCTTTCTTT.